The T cell receptor beta chain described here comes from a study of cytomegalovirus exposure and HLA in healthy donors. Notes on the study in general: A later analysis showed HLA-associated TCR beta chains outstripping equally common others in clonal expansion.

The PCR was carried out with 60 Vbeta primers and 13 Jbeta primers. Generated by immunoSEQ multiplex PCR, the TCRdb table keeps only in-frame clones and is missing some. The sample shows approximately 120,000 clones, 70% to 80% of them seen only once. As to this clone: Its antigen remains unidentified.

This CDR3 is 12 amino acids long. Trimming removed 2 bases from V and 13 bases from J; junction bases left unmatched: 1. The V gene's germline CDR1 is LGHNA and CDR2 YNFKEQ. The chain links TRBV4-2 to TRBJ2-2, with 10 bases identical to TRBD1. The receptor comes from a woman aged 40 to 49 in good health and CMV-seropositive. The sequenced sample consisted of PBMCs. For the CDR3, the DNA is TGTGCCAGCAGCCAACGGGACAGGGGGCTGTTTTTT. This translates into CASSQRDRGLFF.